Below are 15 T cell receptor beta chains sequenced from a single sample in a study of cytomegalovirus exposure and HLA in healthy donors. The PCR had 60 Vbeta and 13 Jbeta primers. Libraries were prepared by immunoSEQ multiplex PCR; TCRdb keeps only in-frame clonotypes and omits some of them. The table has about 130,000 clones, around 83% seen once. Sequenced material: PBMCs. These receptors originate from a man aged 50 to 59 in good health and CMV-seronegative.

The chain carries TRBV7-9 and TRBJ2-7; TRBD2 is a possible D gene (5 bases). V lost 4 bases and J lost 0, with 10 bases in between. Germline V gives CDR1 SEHNR, CDR2 FQNEAQ (reference sequence). The CDR3 has 14 residues. The CDR3 here is CASSSEGVSYEQYF. The CDR3 DNA sequence: TGTGCCAGCAGCTCCGAGGGCGTCTCCTACGAGCAGTACTTC.

The chain is built from TRBV19 and TRBJ2-7; unclear D gene. Trimming pared 0 bases from V and 13 bases from J, leaving 28 bases between. Looked up from germline, CDR1 is LNHDA and CDR2 is SQIVND (reference sequence). This CDR3 spans 17 amino acids. The CDR3 sequence is CASSIDFSFAAINGVYF. The CDR3 region has the DNA TGTGCCAGTAGTATAGATTTCTCTTTTGCGGCTATAAATGGAGTATACTTC.

The CDR3 here is CASSTGDSPLHF. The CDR3 DNA reads TGTGCCAGCAGCACGGGGGATTCACCCCTCCACTTT. The chain recombines TRBV5-5 with TRBJ1-6; D perhaps matches TRBD1 (5 bases). Germline CDR1 reads SGHKS; CDR2 reads YYEKEE (reference sequence). This CDR3 contains 12 residues. V lost 4 bases to trimming and J lost 8 bases, with 7 bases between them. The complete variable domain, with remaining parts taken from reference TRBV5-5 and TRBJ1-6, reads DAGVTQSPTHLIKTRGQQVTLRCSPISGHKSVSWYQQVLGQGPQFIFQYYEKEERGRGNFPDRFSARQFPNYSSELNVNALLLGDSALYLCASSTGDSPLHFGNGTRLTVT.

The gene calls are TRBV6-1 and TRBJ1-2; 9 nucleotides line up with TRBD1. Per the germline V gene, CDR1 is MNHNS and CDR2 is SASEGT. With 3 bases clipped from V and 6 bases from J, the junction kept 8 bases outside the gene matches. CDR3 length equals 15 residues. CDR3 sequence: CASSDQFTGGDGYTF. The CDR3 DNA reads as TGTGCCAGCAGTGACCAATTCACAGGGGGCGATGGCTACACCTTC.

This chain connects TRBV5-6 to TRBJ1-2; unclear D gene. This CDR3 is built from 14 residues. V dropped 1 base and J dropped 8 bases, with 15 bases sitting between them. Per the germline V gene, CDR1 is SGHDT and CDR2 is YYEEEE. CDR3: CASSLTVGYGGYTF. The CDR3 nucleotides read TGTGCCAGCAGCTTGACAGTCGGCTATGGGGGCTACACCTTC.

The V call is TRBV29-1, the J call TRBJ1-2, with TRBD1 matching over 8 bases. The CDR3 consists of 13 residues. Per the germline V gene, CDR1 is SQVTM and CDR2 is ANQGSEA. J lost 4 bases, V lost 7 bases, and 8 bases had no gene match. The CDR3: CSAGDRNGYGYTF. The CDR3 DNA reads TGCAGCGCCGGGGACAGGAACGGCTATGGCTACACCTTC.

This chain uses TRBV30 with TRBJ1-5; 7 bases fit TRBD1. This CDR3 is 15 amino acids long. The junction had 9 bases not matched to a gene; V was cut back by 1 base and J by 6 bases. The V gene's germline CDR1 is GTSNPN and CDR2 SVGIG (reference sequence). The CDR3 nucleotides read TGTGCCTGGAGTGCCACGACAGGGTTGGGTCAGCCCCAGCATTTT. It translates to CAWSATTGLGQPQHF. The full variable domain, completed using reference TRBV30 and TRBJ1-5, is SQTIHQWPATLVQPVGSPLSLECTVEGTSNPNLYWYRQAAGRGLQLLFYSVGIGQISSEVPQNLSASRPQDRQFILSSKKLLLSDSGFYLCAWSATTGLGQPQHFGDGTRLSIL.

The chain recombines TRBV25-1 with TRBJ1-4; 10 bases map to TRBD1. Trimming cost V 2 bases and J 8 bases; bases outside gene matches: 14. CDR3 length: 18 residues. Germline V gene data show CDR1 as MGHDK and CDR2 as SYGVNS. The CDR3 nucleotides read TGTGCCAGCAGTGAAAGGGGACAGGGGTACTCGGTATGGGAAAAACTGTTTTTT. Amino acid sequence: CASSERGQGYSVWEKLFF.

The chain employs TRBV7-8 and TRBJ2-1, with 8 bases fitting TRBD1. The CDR3 consists of 15 residues. From germline, CDR1 is SGHVS and CDR2 FQNEAQ. V trimming: 6 bases; J trimming: 4 bases; junction bases outside the gene matches: 8. The CDR3 DNA follows: TGTGCCAGCAGTTTCGGGACAGGATTTTACAATGAGCAGTTCTTC. Amino acids: CASSFGTGFYNEQFF.

The chain recombines TRBV29-1 with TRBJ1-2; 8 bases align to TRBD1. The CDR3 loop spans 11 amino acids. The germline V gene encodes CDR1 SQVTM and CDR2 ANQGSEA. V lost 6 bases, J lost 8 bases, and 5 bases stayed unmatched. Written as DNA, the CDR3 is TGCAGCGTCGGACAGGGAGAAGGCTACACCTTC. Protein product: CSVGQGEGYTF.

V and J are TRBV6-6 and TRBJ1-3, with D possibly TRBD1 on 5 matching bases. V was pared by 7 bases and J by 2 bases, with 12 bases between. The germline gives CDR1 MNHNY, CDR2 SVGAGI (reference sequence). The CDR3 runs to 14 residues. The CDR3 sequence: CASTPGGTGNTIYF. Here the CDR3 DNA reads TGTGCCAGCACCCCGGGGGGTACTGGAAACACCATATATTTT.

This clone occurred a few times. The junction departs from the called germline gene at one end, perhaps through a read error. V is TRBV2 and J is TRBJ2-1; the D is unclear. The CDR3 length is 13 residues. Germline values: CDR1 SNHLY, CDR2 FYNNEI. CDR3 amino acids: CASREGLVDEQFF. CDR3 nucleotide sequence: TGTGCCAGCAGAGAAGGGTTGGTAGATGAGCAGTTCTTC.

The chain combines TRBV7-9 with TRBJ2-4; the match to TRBD2 covers 8 bases. In germline, CDR1 is SEHNR, CDR2 FQNEAQ (reference sequence). V gave up 2 bases and J gave up 0 bases; unmatched junction bases: 3. CDR3 size: 16 residues. CDR3 nucleotides: TGTGCCAGCAGCTTACGGGGGGGACTAGCCAAAAACATTCAGTACTTC. Its translation is CASSLRGGLAKNIQYF.

The J gene is TRBJ2-3, the V gene TRBV4-3, with a tentative D call TRBD2 (6 bases). This CDR3 has 15 residues. CDR1 LGHNA and CDR2 YSLEER come from the germline V gene. With 0 bases removed from V and 3 bases from J, the gap between germline ends came to 10 bases. The CDR3 DNA reads TGCGCCAGCAGCCAAGATATTGGGACTACAGATACGCAGTATTTT. It translates to CASSQDIGTTDTQYF.

V and J are TRBV19 and TRBJ1-5; D uncertain. Trimming stripped 3 bases from V and 0 bases from J, with 9 bases between. Germline-derived CDR1 and CDR2 are LNHDA and SQIVND (reference sequence). The CDR3 extends over 15 amino acids. The CDR3 region has the DNA TGTGCCAGTAGTATGGGAGGATATAGCAATCAGCCCCAGCATTTT. Translating gives CASSMGGYSNQPQHF.